This TCR beta chain was sequenced during a study of shared clonotypes between healthy human individuals. Regarding the study as a whole: Shared across several donors were roughly 4.8% of the naive CD4 clonotypes. When compared with the clonotypes that were shared by all four sorted-subset donors, the non-shared clonotypes turned out to have lower generation probabilities.

As for this clone: What it binds is unknown.

HIV-negative, healthy adults without recent acute infections or vaccinations were the donors. The investigators split CD4+ cells into a CD45RA+ naive subset and a CD45RA-negative memory subset. Sequencing was performed with immunoSEQ multiplex PCR; in TCRdb, only in-frame clones are kept and a portion is missing. This sample has 2 million to 3 million clones, with approximately 94% found just once. The sequence derives from a man younger than 35 in good health. Some clones in this sample may be carry-over from other donors' samples. Sequenced material: naive CD4+ T cells from PBMCs. Subset denoted: CD45RA+ positively selected.

DNA of the CDR3: TGTGCCAGCAGCTCCCTAGGAAGCGGGAGGGCAAATGAGCAGTTCTTC. It encodes CASSSLGSGRANEQFF. The rearrangement joins TRBV7-2 to TRBJ2-1; 10 bases match TRBD2. The germline V gene has CDR1 SGHTA and CDR2 FQGNSA. Trimming took 4 bases from V and 7 from J; bases not matched to a gene: 10. The CDR3 covers 16 residues.